This T cell receptor (beta chain) originates from a study of beta chain features in type 1 diabetes. Study overall: The study found patients and healthy donors alike in age, gender and cell yields.

As every portion of the isolated RNA was reverse transcribed, the sequencing read expressed TCRB transcripts. Sequenced by immunoSEQ multiplex PCR; TCRdb stores in-frame clones only, minus some. Of 250,000 to 350,000 clones in the sample, approximately 15% were seen once. Study outcomes and limitations: Among patients with Type 1 diabetes, TCRB CDR3s were moderately but significantly shorter in every one of the four CD4+ subsets. Junctions at VDJ sites from type 1 diabetes patients had fewer insertions and more deletions.

The CDR3 is 14 residues long. Germline loops: CDR1 GTSNPN, CDR2 SVGIG (reference sequence). After removal of 3 bases from V and 10 bases from J, the junction contained 12 bases not matched to a gene. Of note for this clone: The antigen remains unidentified.

This clonotype was obtained from a man aged 18 to 35 with type 1 diabetes. The chain uses TRBV30 and TRBJ2-3; 8 nucleotides match TRBD2. Sequencing was carried out using naive CD4+ T cells from blood. CDR3 bases: TGTGCCTGGAGGTCAGCGGGAGCTGGCGGGGCGCAGTATTTT. Translated, it gives CAWRSAGAGGAQYF.